The T cell receptor beta chain described here comes from a study of T cells in Graves' hyperthyroidism and ophthalmopathy (dated by TCRdb to between 2018 and 2021). In terms of the full investigation: Peripheral blood was sampled at the time of initial diagnosis, prior to any treatment. The approximately 100 discovery patients were randomly split 7:3 into training and test sets. TCR Vbeta CDR3 sequencing of 130 to 150 peripheral blood samples (under 45 ophthalmopathy, roughly 72 hyperthyroidism and some 17 progressor patients) is reported in the paper. Following sampling, methimazole starting at 30 mg daily was given to hyperthyroidism patients, and high-dose intravenous methylprednisolone was given to ophthalmopathy patients. Whether ophthalmopathy could be predicted prospectively was tested in an independent validation cohort made up of roughly 19 hyperthyroidism patients plus 17 patients who later progressed to ophthalmopathy. In several Graves' hyperthyroidism patients, the study also compared T-cell repertoires from thyroid tissue with T-cell repertoires from blood. A discovery cohort of about a hundred patients, about 44 with Graves' ophthalmopathy and 55 to 60 with stable Graves' hyperthyroidism, was used to find distinguishing TCR V-J signatures.

General study outcomes and caveats: No statistical method was used to fix the sample size in advance, and group allocation was not hidden from the investigators. Most expanded thyroid clonotypes (frequency above 0.001) were also detected in blood, a finding suggesting that blood repertoires may reflect thyroid immune responses. Ophthalmopathy was separated from stable hyperthyroidism by a 13 V-J signature model, with approximately 89% sensitivity and roughly 81% specificity obtained in cross-validation and 80%/75% obtained in testing. In validation, the model predicted progression to ophthalmopathy a median of roughly 6.1 months before onset, with around 70% sensitivity and just under 75% specificity.

Graves' hyperthyroidism was defined as stable when no progression to ophthalmopathy occurred over 18 months of follow-up. Hyperthyroidism patients were newly diagnosed, had a disease duration of under 2 months, and were aged 18 to 65 years. Any patient with an uncontrolled infection, another autoimmune disease, pregnancy or lactation was excluded. Diagnoses were established on the basis of clinical symptoms, serum thyroxine and TRAb, thyroid ultrasound, and orbital computed tomography. PBMCs were separated from approximately 9.9 ml of fresh peripheral blood using Ficoll-Paque density gradient centrifugation. Trizol reagent was used to extract total RNA, and RNA quality was then checked on an Agilent 2100 Bioanalyzer. This clonotype was observed a single time. What this receptor recognizes is not known. No qualities accompany the bases; no much larger clone lies one base away. One read alone makes for weak evidence.

Relative to germline, V is missing 9 bases and J is missing 4 bases, with 11 bases of the junction outside any gene match. The CDR3 has 16 amino acids, counting the end cysteine and phenylalanine. The retained sequence is limited to the CDR3, 48 bases, with the frame set at the first base. TCR beta CDR3 regions were amplified from RNA transcripts. The TCR CDR3 was subjected to a first round of RT-PCR using the HTBI primer set and the Qiagen OneStep RT-PCR kit. The libraries were constructed in a second round of multiplex PCR and then size-selected and purified. Libraries were sequenced paired-end with 100 bp reads on an Illumina HiSeq2000. Concerning the study's data processing: SOAPnuke was used to process the raw data, removing reads that contained adapters or uncalled bases, had a mean Phred below 15, or lacked an exact match to the constant primer or identifier. COPE v1.2.5 was used to merge high-quality paired reads, and clonotypes were defined as unique nucleotide sequences. MiTCR v1.1 was used to align the clonotypes against IMGT TRBV, TRBD and TRBJ reference segments. The analysis included only V-J combinations with a frequency above 0.0001, which together covered 99% to 99.2% of the repertoires. The TCS score was defined as F50 (clonal expansion) divided by E x V (chaos), with BLOSUM62-based TCRdist calculated between CDR3 peptides within each V-J. Welch's t-statistics and random forest reduced roughly 500 V-J features to roughly 13, which were used in a naive Bayes classifier (R e1071). TCRdb reworked the public reads: Q25 trimming with fastp, MiXCR clone assembly, productive beta chains retained. CDR3 protein sequences are deduplicated, and each keeps its most common genes and DNA. The V and J calls reflect TCRdb's pipeline rather than the authors' work. Across this sample there are about 500,000 distinct CDR3 sequences, with approximately 15% seen only once. The ten largest account for 18% of the sample.

This clonotype was obtained from a woman between 18 and 30 years old with Graves' hyperthyroidism. The sequence is built from TRBV12-3 or TRBV12-4 and TRBJ2-2; 10 bases in the junction line up with TRBD1. The sequencing input was blood. The CDR3 has the sequence CASSQGGQGSTGELFF. The DNA sequence is given as TGTGCCAGTTCACAAGGGGGACAGGGGTCCACCGGGGAGCTGTTTTTT.